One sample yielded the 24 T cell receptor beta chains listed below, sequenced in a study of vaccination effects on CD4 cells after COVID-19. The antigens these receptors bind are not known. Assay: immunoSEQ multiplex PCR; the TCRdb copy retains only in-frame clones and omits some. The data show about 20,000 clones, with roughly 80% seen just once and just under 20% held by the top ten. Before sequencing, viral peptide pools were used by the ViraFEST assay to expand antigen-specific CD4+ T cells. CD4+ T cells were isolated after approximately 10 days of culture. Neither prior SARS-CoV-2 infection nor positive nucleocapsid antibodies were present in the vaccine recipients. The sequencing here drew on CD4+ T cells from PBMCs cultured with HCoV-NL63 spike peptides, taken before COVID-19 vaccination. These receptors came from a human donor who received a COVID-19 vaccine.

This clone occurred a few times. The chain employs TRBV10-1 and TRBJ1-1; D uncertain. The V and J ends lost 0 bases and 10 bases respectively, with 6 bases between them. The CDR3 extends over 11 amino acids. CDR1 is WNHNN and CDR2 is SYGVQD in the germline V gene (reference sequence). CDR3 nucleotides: TGCGCCAGCAGTGAGTCAGTCGGAGCTTTCTTT. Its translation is CASSESVGAFF.

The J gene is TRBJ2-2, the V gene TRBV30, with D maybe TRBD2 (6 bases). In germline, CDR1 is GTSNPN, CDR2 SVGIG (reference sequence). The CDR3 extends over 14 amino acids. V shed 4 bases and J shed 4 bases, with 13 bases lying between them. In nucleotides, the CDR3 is TGTGCCTGGACCTCGGGACTGGGCACCGGGGAGCTGTTTTTT. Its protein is CAWTSGLGTGELFF.

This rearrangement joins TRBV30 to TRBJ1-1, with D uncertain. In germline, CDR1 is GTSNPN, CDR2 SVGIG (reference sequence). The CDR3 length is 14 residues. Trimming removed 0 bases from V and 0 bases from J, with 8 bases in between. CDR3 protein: CAWSVSTVNTEAFF. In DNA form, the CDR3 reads TGTGCCTGGAGTGTATCAACGGTGAACACTGAAGCTTTCTTT.

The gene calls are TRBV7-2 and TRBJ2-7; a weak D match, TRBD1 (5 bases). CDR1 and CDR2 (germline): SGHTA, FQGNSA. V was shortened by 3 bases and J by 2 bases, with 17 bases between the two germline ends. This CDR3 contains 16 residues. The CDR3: CASSFSLQRTTYEQYF. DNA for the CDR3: TGTGCCAGCAGCTTTTCCCTCCAGAGGACAACCTACGAGCAGTACTTC. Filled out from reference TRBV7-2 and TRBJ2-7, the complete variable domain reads GAGVSQSPSNKVTEKGKDVELRCDPISGHTALYWYRQSLGQGLEFLIYFQGNSAPDKSGLPSDRFSAERTGGSVSTLTIQRTQQEDSAVYLCASSFSLQRTTYEQYFGPGTRLTVT.

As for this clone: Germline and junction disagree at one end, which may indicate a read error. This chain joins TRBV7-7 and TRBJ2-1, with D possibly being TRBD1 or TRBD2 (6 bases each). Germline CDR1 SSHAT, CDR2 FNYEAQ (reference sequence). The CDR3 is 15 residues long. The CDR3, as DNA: TGTGCTAGCAGCCCGGGGGACGTTGTGGGGGCTGAGCAGTTCTTC. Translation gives CASSPGDVVGAEQFF.

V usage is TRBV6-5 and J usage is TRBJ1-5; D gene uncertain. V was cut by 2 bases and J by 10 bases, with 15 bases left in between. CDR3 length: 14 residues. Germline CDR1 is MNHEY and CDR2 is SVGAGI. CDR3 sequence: CASSYGDSRGPQHF. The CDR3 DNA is TGTGCCAGCAGTTACGGGGATTCCAGAGGTCCCCAGCATTTT.

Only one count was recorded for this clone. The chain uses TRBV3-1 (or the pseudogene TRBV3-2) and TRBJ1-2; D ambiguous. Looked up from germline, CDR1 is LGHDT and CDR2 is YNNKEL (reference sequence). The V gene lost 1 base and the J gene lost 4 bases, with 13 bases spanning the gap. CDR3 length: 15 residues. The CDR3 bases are TGTGCCAGCAGCCAAGTGGCGGGCCGGGCCTATGGCTACACCTTC. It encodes CASSQVAGRAYGYTF.

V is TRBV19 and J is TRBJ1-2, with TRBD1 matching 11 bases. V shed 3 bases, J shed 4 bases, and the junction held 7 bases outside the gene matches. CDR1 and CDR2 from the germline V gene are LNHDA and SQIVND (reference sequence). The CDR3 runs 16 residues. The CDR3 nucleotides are TGTGCCAGTAGTATCGGAGGGGACAGGGGGAGCTATGGCTACACCTTC. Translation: CASSIGGDRGSYGYTF.

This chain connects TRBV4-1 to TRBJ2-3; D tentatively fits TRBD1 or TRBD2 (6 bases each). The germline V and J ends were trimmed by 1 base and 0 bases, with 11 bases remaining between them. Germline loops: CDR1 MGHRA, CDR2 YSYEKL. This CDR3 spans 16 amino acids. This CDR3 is CASSQATGASTDTQYF. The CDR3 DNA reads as TGCGCCAGCAGCCAAGCAACGGGGGCTAGCACAGATACGCAGTATTTT.

DNA for the CDR3: TGTGCCACCAGTGATCGGGTCGGCGGGGAGCTGTTTTTT. The encoded protein is CATSDRVGGELFF. The chain has TRBV24-1 and TRBJ2-2, with unresolved D. Germline V gene data show CDR1 as KGHDR and CDR2 as SFDVKD. The CDR3 has 13 amino acids. Between the trimmed V and J ends, which lost 3 bases and 7 bases, there was a span of 8 bases.

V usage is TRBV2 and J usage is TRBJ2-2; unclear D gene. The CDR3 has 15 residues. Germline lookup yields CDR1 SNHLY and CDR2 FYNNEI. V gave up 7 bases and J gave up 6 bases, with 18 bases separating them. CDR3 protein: CASTDVGSGAGELFF. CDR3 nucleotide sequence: TGTGCCAGCACCGACGTAGGGTCGGGCGCCGGGGAGCTGTTTTTT.

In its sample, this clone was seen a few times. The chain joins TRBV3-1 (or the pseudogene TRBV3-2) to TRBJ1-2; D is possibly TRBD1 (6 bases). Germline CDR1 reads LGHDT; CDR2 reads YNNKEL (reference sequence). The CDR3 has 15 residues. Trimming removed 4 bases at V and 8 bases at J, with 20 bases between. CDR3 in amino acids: CASSPQEDSSEGYTF. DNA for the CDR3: TGTGCCAGCAGCCCCCAGGAGGACAGCTCGGAGGGCTACACCTTC.

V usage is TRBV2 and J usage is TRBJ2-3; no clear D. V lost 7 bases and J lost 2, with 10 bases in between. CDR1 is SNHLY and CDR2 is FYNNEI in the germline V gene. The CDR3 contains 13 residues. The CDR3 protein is CASKGLYTDTQYF. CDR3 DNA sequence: TGTGCCAGCAAAGGGTTGTACACAGATACGCAGTATTTT.

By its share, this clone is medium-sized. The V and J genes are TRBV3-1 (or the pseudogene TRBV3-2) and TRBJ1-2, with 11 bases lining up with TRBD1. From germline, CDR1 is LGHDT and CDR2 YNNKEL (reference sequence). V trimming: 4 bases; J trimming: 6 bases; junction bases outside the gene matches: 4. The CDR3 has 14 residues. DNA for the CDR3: TGTGCCAGCAGCCTAGGACAGGGGGCAGATGGCTACACCTTC. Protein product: CASSLGQGADGYTF.

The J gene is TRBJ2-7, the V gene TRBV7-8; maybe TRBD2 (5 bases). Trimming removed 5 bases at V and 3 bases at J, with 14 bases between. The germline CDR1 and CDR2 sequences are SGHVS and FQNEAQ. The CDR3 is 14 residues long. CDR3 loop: CASSPLLGNYEQYF. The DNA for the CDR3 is TGTGCCAGCAGCCCCTTACTAGGGAACTACGAGCAGTACTTC.

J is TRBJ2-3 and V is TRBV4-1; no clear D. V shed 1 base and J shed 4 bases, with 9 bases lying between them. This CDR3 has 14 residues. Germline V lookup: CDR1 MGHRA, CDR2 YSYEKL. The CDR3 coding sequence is TGCGCCAGCAGCCAAGCCCGCCGTCCAGATACGCAGTATTTT. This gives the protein CASSQARRPDTQYF.

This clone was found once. In nucleotides, the CDR3 is TGCAGTGCTAGTAACGGGCCCGCCTACGAGCAGTACTTC. Protein: CSASNGPAYEQYF. The chain recombines TRBV20-1 with TRBJ2-7; no definite D call. V lost 3 bases and J 2 bases, leaving 11 bases between the germline ends. The CDR3 loop spans 13 amino acids. Germline V gives CDR1 DFQATT, CDR2 SNEGSKA (reference sequence).

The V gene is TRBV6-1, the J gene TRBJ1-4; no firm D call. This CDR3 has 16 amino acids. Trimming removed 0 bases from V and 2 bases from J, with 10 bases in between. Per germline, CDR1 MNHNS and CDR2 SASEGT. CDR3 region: CASSEASGRTNEKLFF. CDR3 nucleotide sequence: TGTGCCAGCAGTGAAGCATCCGGTCGCACTAATGAAAAACTGTTTTTT.

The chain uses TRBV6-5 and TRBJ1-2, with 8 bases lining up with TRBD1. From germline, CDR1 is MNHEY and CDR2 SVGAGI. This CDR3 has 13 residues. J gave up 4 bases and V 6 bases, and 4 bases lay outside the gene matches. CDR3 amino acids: CASSLTGGYGYTF. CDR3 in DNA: TGTGCCAGCAGCCTTACAGGGGGCTATGGCTACACCTTC.

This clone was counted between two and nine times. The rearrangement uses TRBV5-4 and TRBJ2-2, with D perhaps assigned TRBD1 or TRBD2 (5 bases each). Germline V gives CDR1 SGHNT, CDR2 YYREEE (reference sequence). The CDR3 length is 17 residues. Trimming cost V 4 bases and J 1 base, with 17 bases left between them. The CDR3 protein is CASSSKKGTMNTGELFF. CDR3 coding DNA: TGTGCCAGCAGCAGCAAGAAGGGGACGATGAACACCGGGGAGCTGTTTTTT. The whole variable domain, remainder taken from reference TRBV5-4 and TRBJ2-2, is ETGVTQSPTHLIKTRGQQVTLRCSSQSGHNTVSWYQQALGQGPQFIFQYYREEENGRGNFPPRFSGLQFPNYSSELNVNALELDDSALYLCASSSKKGTMNTGELFFGEGSRLTVL.

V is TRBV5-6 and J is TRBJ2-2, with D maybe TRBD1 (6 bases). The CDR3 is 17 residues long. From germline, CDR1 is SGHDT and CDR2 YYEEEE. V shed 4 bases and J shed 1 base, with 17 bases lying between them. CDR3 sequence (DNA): TGTGCCAGCAGCCCCACTGGGGGCAGGGTGAACACCGGGGAGCTGTTTTTT. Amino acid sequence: CASSPTGGRVNTGELFF.

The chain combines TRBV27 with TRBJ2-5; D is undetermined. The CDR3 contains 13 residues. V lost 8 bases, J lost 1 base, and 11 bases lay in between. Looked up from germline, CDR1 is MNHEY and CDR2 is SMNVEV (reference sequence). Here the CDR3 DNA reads TGTGCCAGCCCTCCCTCCCTCCAAGAGACCCAGTACTTC. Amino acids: CASPPSLQETQYF.

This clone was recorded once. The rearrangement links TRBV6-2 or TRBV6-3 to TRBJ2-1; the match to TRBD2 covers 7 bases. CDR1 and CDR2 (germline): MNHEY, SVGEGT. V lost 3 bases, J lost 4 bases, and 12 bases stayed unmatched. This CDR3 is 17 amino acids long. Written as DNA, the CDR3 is TGTGCCAGCAGTTATTGGGCGGGAGACTCGTCATACAATGAGCAGTTCTTC. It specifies CASSYWAGDSSYNEQFF.

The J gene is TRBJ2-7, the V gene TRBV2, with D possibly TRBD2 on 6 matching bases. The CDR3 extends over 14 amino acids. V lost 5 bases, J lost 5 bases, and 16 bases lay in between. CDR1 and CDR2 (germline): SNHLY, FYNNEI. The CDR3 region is CASSTTGTFNEQYF. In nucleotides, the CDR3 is TGTGCCAGCAGTACAACCGGGACTTTTAACGAGCAGTACTTC. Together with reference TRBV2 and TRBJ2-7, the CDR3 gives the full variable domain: EPEVTQTPSHQVTQMGQEVILRCVPISNHLYFYWYRQILGQKVEFLVSFYNNEISEKSEIFDDQFSVERPDGSNFTLKIRSTKLEDSAMYFCASSTTGTFNEQYFGPGTRLTVT.